Reported below is one TCR beta chain. Its antigen is as yet unknown. Donors contributed one heparinised blood draw apiece, averaging about 120 mL. Based on CD45RO/CCR7/CD25/CD127/CD95/CD27, CD4+ regulatory, stem cell-like memory, naive and central memory cells were sorted. Post-sort purity exceeded 95% for all sorted populations. This sample was included in a study of beta chain features in type 1 diabetes. The CDR3 spans 17 residues. Germline-derived CDR1 and CDR2 are LGHNA and YNFKEQ. Trimming at V came to 3 bases and at J to 3 bases, leaving 5 bases not matched to a gene. The investigators reverse transcribed all of the isolated RNA, so they sequenced expressed TCRB transcripts. Repertoires were generated with immunoSEQ multiplex PCR, while TCRdb's copy carries only in-frame clones and drops some. Found here are approximately 600,000 clones, around 11% of them singletons; the top ten hold over 0.1%.

Overall study results and limits: Across all four CD4+ subsets, people with type 1 diabetes showed modestly shorter TCRB CDR3s. The study found fewer insertions and more deletions at VDJ junctions in type 1 diabetes patients.

This sequence was found in a man younger than 40 with type 1 diabetes. The specimen sequenced was naive CD4+ T cells from blood. This sequence joins TRBV4-2 and TRBJ1-4, with 12 bases that match TRBD1. CDR3 residues: CASSQGTGGASNEKLFF. As DNA, the CDR3 is TGTGCCAGCAGCCAGGGGACAGGGGGCGCGTCTAATGAAAAACTGTTTTTT.